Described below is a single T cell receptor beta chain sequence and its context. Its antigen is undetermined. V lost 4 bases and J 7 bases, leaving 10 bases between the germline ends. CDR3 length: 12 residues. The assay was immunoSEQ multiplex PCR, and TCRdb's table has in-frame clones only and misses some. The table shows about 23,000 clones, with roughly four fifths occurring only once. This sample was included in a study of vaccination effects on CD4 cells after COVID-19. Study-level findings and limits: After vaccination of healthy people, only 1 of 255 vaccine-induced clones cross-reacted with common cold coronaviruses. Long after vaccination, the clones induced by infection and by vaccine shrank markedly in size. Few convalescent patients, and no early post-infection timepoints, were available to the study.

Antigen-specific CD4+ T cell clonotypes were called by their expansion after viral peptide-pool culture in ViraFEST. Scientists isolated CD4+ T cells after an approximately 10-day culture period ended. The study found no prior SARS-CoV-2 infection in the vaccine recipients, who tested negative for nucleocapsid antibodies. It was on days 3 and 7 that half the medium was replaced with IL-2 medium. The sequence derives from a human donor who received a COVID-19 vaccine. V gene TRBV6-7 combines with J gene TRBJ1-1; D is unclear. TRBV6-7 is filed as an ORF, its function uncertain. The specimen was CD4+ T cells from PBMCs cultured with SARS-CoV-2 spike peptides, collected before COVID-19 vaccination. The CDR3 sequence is CASSSAVIEAFF. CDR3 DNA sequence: TGTGCCAGCAGTTCCGCAGTTATTGAAGCTTTCTTT.